This entry lists 26 T cell receptor beta chains sequenced from one sample in a study of cytomegalovirus exposure and HLA in healthy donors. Primers for the PCR totalled 60 Vbeta and 13 Jbeta. Assay used: immunoSEQ multiplex PCR; TCRdb lists only in-frame clones, some missing. This table holds 150,000 to 180,000 clones, about four fifths found once. Sequenced material: PBMCs. The source is a man aged 25 to 45 in good health and CMV-seropositive.

The rearrangement links TRBV25-1 to TRBJ2-2; 9 bases align to TRBD1. Germline-derived CDR1 and CDR2 are MGHDK and SYGVNS. The CDR3 loop spans 16 amino acids. Trimming at V came to 7 bases and at J to 2 bases, leaving 8 bases not matched to a gene. CDR3 sequence reads: CASIETTGGNTGELFF. The CDR3, as DNA: TGTGCCAGCATTGAGACGACAGGGGGTAACACCGGGGAGCTGTTTTTT.

CDR3 nucleotide sequence: TGTGCCAGCAGTTTTACCGGGACAGGGTTGACGGCTTTCTTT. Protein: CASSFTGTGLTAFF. This chain uses TRBV27 with TRBJ1-1; 9 nucleotides line up with TRBD1. V gave up 3 bases and J gave up 11 bases; unmatched junction bases: 10. CDR1 and CDR2 from the germline V gene are MNHEY and SMNVEV (reference sequence). This CDR3 comprises 14 residues.

The chain recombines TRBV5-1 with TRBJ2-3; D is possibly TRBD2 (6 bases). This CDR3 is 15 amino acids long. V was trimmed by 2 bases and J by 2 bases, leaving 12 bases between them. Germline V gene lookup returns CDR1 SGHRS and CDR2 YFSETQ. CDR3 DNA sequence: TGCGCCAGCAGCTTCACCCCGGGAGCCACAGATACGCAGTATTTT. This codes for CASSFTPGATDTQYF.

This sequence joins TRBV5-1 and TRBJ1-2; the match to TRBD1 covers 8 bases. V shed 3 bases and J 4 bases; nucleotides not matched to a gene: 11. CDR3 size: 16 residues. Germline CDR1 SGHRS, CDR2 YFSETQ. DNA of the CDR3: TGCGCCAGCAGCTCCGACGGACAGGGTTTGAGCTATGGCTACACCTTC. Protein: CASSSDGQGLSYGYTF.

Here the CDR3 reads CASSLQGRGETQYF. The DNA of the CDR3 is TGTGCCAGCAGCCTACAGGGCCGGGGAGAGACCCAGTACTTC. The chain employs TRBV4-2 and TRBJ2-5, with a tentative D call TRBD1 (6 bases). The CDR3 extends over 14 amino acids. Germline loops: CDR1 LGHNA, CDR2 YNFKEQ. V lost 4 bases and J lost 4, with 13 bases in between.

The chain links TRBV30 to TRBJ1-2; D gene unclear. Germline V CDR1 and CDR2: GTSNPN, SVGIG (reference sequence). V lost 2 bases, J lost 8 bases, and 21 bases lay in between. This CDR3 has 15 amino acids. CDR3 amino acids: CAWSRLEASRGGYTF. The CDR3 nucleotides read TGTGCCTGGAGTCGTTTGGAGGCCAGTCGGGGAGGCTACACCTTC.

V gene TRBV19 combines with J gene TRBJ2-1, with a tentative D call TRBD2 (5 bases). The germline V and J ends were trimmed by 1 base and 1 base, with 5 bases remaining between them. The V gene's germline CDR1 is LNHDA and CDR2 SQIVND (reference sequence). The CDR3 is 14 residues long. CDR3 DNA sequence: TGTGCCAGTAGTATAGGGACTTCCTACAATGAGCAGTTCTTC. This encodes CASSIGTSYNEQFF.

This chain connects TRBV6-6 to TRBJ2-5, with 8 bases matching TRBD2. The germline V gene encodes CDR1 MNHNY and CDR2 SVGAGI (reference sequence). V was clipped by 6 bases and J by 2 bases; unmatched bases: 11. This CDR3 has 16 amino acids. The CDR3 DNA is TGTGCCAGCAGGGGACTCAGCGGGAGTCGTCAAGAGACCCAGTACTTC. Amino acids: CASRGLSGSRQETQYF.

On this clone itself: Other DNA variants within this sample encode the same CDR3. This chain uses TRBV9 with TRBJ2-7, with 7 positions matching TRBD1. V was pared by 0 bases and J by 1 base, with 4 bases of the junction left unmatched. The germline gives CDR1 SGDLS, CDR2 YYNGEE. The CDR3 extends over 15 amino acids. CDR3 residues: CASSVGQGISYEQYF. DNA of the CDR3: TGTGCCAGCAGCGTAGGACAGGGTATTTCCTACGAGCAGTACTTC.

The chain links TRBV5-4 to TRBJ1-1, with 11 positions matching TRBD1. CDR3 length equals 15 residues. Trimming removed 3 bases from V and 4 bases from J; junction bases left unmatched: 5. Per the germline V gene, CDR1 is SGHNT and CDR2 is YYREEE (reference sequence). The CDR3 region has the DNA TGTGCCAGCAGCTCGGGACAGGGGGGGGGCACTGAAGCTTTCTTT. It yields the protein CASSSGQGGGTEAFF.

This chain uses TRBV5-4 with TRBJ2-7; 15 bases fit TRBD2. The trim removed 4 bases at V and 6 bases at J, leaving 5 bases unmatched. Germline CDR1 is SGHNT and CDR2 is YYREEE (reference sequence). The CDR3 extends over 15 amino acids. The CDR3 region has the DNA TGTGCCAGCAGCCAGGCGGGACTAGCGGGAGGCGAGCAGTACTTC. Protein: CASSQAGLAGGEQYF.

The chain is built from TRBV4-1 and TRBJ1-1; D is unclear. Germline CDR1 reads MGHRA; CDR2 reads YSYEKL. The CDR3 loop spans 13 amino acids. V was clipped by 2 bases and J by 3 bases, with 7 bases between them. The CDR3 here is CASSQTDYTEAFF. The CDR3 coding sequence is TGCGCCAGCAGCCAAACTGACTACACTGAAGCTTTCTTT.

The V gene is TRBV6-5, the J gene TRBJ2-7; the match to TRBD1 covers 11 bases. Trimming took 0 bases from V and 1 from J; bases not matched to a gene: 2. Germline loops: CDR1 MNHEY, CDR2 SVGAGI. This CDR3 has 16 amino acids. CDR3 coding DNA: TGTGCCAGCAGTTACTCGGGACAGGGGGGGTCCTACGAGCAGTACTTC. It is translated as CASSYSGQGGSYEQYF.

The chain combines TRBV19 with TRBJ1-3, with a possible D match to TRBD1 (5 bases). Germline CDR1 LNHDA, CDR2 SQIVND (reference sequence). V was clipped by 5 bases and J by 1 base, with 12 bases between them. The CDR3 length is 15 residues. This CDR3 is CASSVRQISGNTIYF. Here the CDR3 DNA reads TGTGCCAGTAGTGTCCGACAGATTTCTGGAAACACCATATATTTT.

V gene TRBV5-1 combines with J gene TRBJ1-1; D call uncertain. The CDR3 covers 16 residues. V was trimmed by 2 bases and J by 6 bases, leaving 20 bases between them. Germline lookup yields CDR1 SGHRS and CDR2 YFSETQ. CDR3 residues: CASSFRARSGKAEAFF. The CDR3 DNA reads TGCGCCAGCAGCTTCCGGGCCCGGTCCGGGAAGGCTGAAGCTTTCTTT.

This clone was detected a few times. The chain employs TRBV5-5 and TRBJ1-4; D possibly corresponds to TRBD1 (6 bases). V lost 0 bases, J lost 7 bases, and 13 bases lay in between. CDR1 is SGHKS, CDR2 YYEKEE, per germline (reference sequence). This CDR3 region has 15 residues. Here the CDR3 DNA reads TGTGCCAGCAGCTTGGCCCTGGGGGCGGTTGAAAAACTGTTTTTT. Translating it yields CASSLALGAVEKLFF.

This clone was recorded once. The CDR3 region is CASSSVLGRERSNEQFF. CDR3 sequence (DNA): TGTGCCAGCAGCTCCGTTCTAGGTCGGGAGCGGTCCAATGAGCAGTTCTTC. The chain joins TRBV7-6 to TRBJ2-1; possibly TRBD2 for D (6 bases). The CDR3 length is 17 residues. With 4 bases removed from V and 6 bases from J, the gap between germline ends came to 22 bases. Looked up from germline, CDR1 is SGHVS and CDR2 is FNYEAQ.

A word on this clone: The identical CDR3 is also encoded by other nucleotide sequences in the sample. This chain connects TRBV27 to TRBJ2-7; 7 bases are a match to TRBD1. This CDR3 region has 12 residues. CDR1 MNHEY and CDR2 SMNVEV come from the germline V gene (reference sequence). V lost 6 bases and J lost 1; bases outside the gene matches: 0. Here the CDR3 DNA reads TGTGCCAGCAGGACAGGGTCCTACGAGCAGTACTTC. This gives the protein CASRTGSYEQYF.

This clone appeared a few times. The chain uses TRBV5-4 and TRBJ2-5; TRBD2 might be the D (6 bases). Germline values: CDR1 SGHNT, CDR2 YYREEE (reference sequence). CDR3 length equals 16 residues. V was shortened by 4 bases and J by 3 bases, with 19 bases between the two germline ends. The CDR3 sequence: CASSGLPPGMEETQYF. The CDR3 coding sequence is TGTGCCAGCAGCGGACTACCCCCGGGGATGGAAGAGACCCAGTACTTC. The full variable domain, completed using reference TRBV5-4 and TRBJ2-5, is ETGVTQSPTHLIKTRGQQVTLRCSSQSGHNTVSWYQQALGQGPQFIFQYYREEENGRGNFPPRFSGLQFPNYSSELNVNALELDDSALYLCASSGLPPGMEETQYFGPGTRLLVL.

This chain uses TRBV30 with TRBJ2-1; no clear D gene. Trimming removed 2 bases from V and 5 bases from J, with 4 bases in between. The V gene's germline CDR1 is GTSNPN and CDR2 SVGIG (reference sequence). CDR3 length equals 11 residues. The CDR3 coding sequence is TGTGCCTGGAGTCAGGACAATGAGCAGTTCTTC. Translation: CAWSQDNEQFF.

This clone was picked up one time. This rearrangement joins TRBV6-1 to TRBJ2-3, with 7 bases that match TRBD2. V shed 6 bases and J 4 bases; nucleotides not matched to a gene: 10. The germline CDR1 and CDR2 sequences are MNHNS and SASEGT. There are 15 residues in the CDR3. The CDR3, as DNA: TGTGCCAGCAGGGAAAGCGGGATAAGTGCAGATACGCAGTATTTT. This encodes CASRESGISADTQYF.

The genes are TRBV13 and TRBJ2-3; 10 bases fit TRBD2. The germline V gene encodes CDR1 PRHDT and CDR2 FYEKMQ (reference sequence). This CDR3 is 17 amino acids long. The J segment lost 3 bases and the V segment lost 5 bases, leaving 11 bases of the junction unmatched. CDR3 DNA sequence: TGTGCCAGCAGCCCTACCCTTAGCGGGGGGACGACAGATACGCAGTATTTT. It specifies CASSPTLSGGTTDTQYF.

V usage is TRBV5-1 and J usage is TRBJ2-1; D perhaps matches TRBD1 (6 bases). Trimming stripped 0 bases from V and 0 bases from J, with 10 bases between. CDR1 SGHRS and CDR2 YFSETQ come from the germline V gene. The CDR3 is 16 residues long. This CDR3 is CASSLDRASSYNEQFF. In DNA form, the CDR3 reads TGCGCCAGCAGCTTGGACAGGGCGAGCTCCTACAATGAGCAGTTCTTC.

The rearrangement uses TRBV14 and TRBJ1-3, with 7 positions matching TRBD1. Germline V CDR1 and CDR2: SGHDN, FVKESK. The CDR3 is 15 amino acids. Trimming cost V 0 bases and J 3 bases; bases outside gene matches: 2. CDR3 coding DNA: TGTGCCAGCAGCCAAGAGACAGGGATTGGAAACACCATATATTTT. This translates into CASSQETGIGNTIYF.

This clone was recorded only once. The V gene is TRBV4-1, the J gene TRBJ2-1, with TRBD2 matching 13 bases. Germline-derived CDR1 and CDR2 are MGHRA and YSYEKL. With 4 bases clipped from V and 8 bases from J, the junction kept 5 bases outside the gene matches. The CDR3 covers 15 residues. The chain's CDR3 is CASSLRTSGSDEQFF. Written as DNA, the CDR3 is TGCGCCAGCAGCCTCCGGACTAGCGGGAGCGATGAGCAGTTCTTC.

The chain links TRBV19 to TRBJ1-2; TRBD1 agrees at 8 bases. The V segment lost 3 bases and the J segment 4 bases; nucleotides outside the gene matches: 4. Germline assignment: CDR1 LNHDA and CDR2 SQIVND (reference sequence). The CDR3 is 14 amino acids. The CDR3 coding sequence is TGTGCCAGTAGTATCGGACAGGGACCCTATGGCTACACCTTC. Translating it yields CASSIGQGPYGYTF.